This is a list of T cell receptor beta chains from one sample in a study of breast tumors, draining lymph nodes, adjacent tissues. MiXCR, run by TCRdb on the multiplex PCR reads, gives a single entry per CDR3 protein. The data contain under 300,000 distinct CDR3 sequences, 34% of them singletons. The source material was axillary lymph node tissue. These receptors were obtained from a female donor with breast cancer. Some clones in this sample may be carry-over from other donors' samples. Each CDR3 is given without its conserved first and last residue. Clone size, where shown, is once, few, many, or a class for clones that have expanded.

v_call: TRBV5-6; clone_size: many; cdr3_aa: ASSSQGPVRGYT
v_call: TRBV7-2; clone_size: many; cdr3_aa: ASSYDRVYEQY
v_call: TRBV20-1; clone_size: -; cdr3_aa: SASGTALGAGYT
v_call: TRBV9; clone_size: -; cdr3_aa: ASSEGTSGREETQY
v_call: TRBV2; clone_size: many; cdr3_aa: ASSEWLALSPEQF
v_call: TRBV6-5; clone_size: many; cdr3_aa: ASSRRFEVGELF
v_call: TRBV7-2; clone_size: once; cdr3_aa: ASSLISTGEETQY
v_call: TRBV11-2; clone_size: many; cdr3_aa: ASSSGGQGISRPQH
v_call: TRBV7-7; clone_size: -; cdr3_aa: ARDFLGGLAGSSYEQY
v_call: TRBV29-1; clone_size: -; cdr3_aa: SVVWSNGPTDTLY
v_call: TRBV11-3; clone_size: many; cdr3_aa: ASSALGGYT
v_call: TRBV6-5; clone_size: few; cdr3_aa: ASSLSGAGTGELF
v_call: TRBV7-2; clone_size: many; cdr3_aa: ASRAPGLASTGELF
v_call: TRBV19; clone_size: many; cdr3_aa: ASSRAGISYNEQF
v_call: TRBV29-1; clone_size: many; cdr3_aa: SVETPTTKSYEQY
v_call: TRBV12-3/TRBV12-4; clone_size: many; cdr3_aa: ASRKSAGKETQY
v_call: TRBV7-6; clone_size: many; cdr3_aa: ASSLGGANYGYT
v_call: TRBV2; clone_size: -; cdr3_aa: ASSNRDPV
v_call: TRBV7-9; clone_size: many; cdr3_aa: ASSPLGGNAYGYT
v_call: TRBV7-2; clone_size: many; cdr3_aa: ASSLDRSSYEQY
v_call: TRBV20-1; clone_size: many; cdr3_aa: SVTPGLGGDTQY
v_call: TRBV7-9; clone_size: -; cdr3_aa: ASSIGQGVLYGYP
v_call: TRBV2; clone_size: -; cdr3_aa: ASSGGLADQETQY
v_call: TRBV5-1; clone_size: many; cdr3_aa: ASMSDGNEQY
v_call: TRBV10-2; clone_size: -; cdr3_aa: ASPGQGITGELF
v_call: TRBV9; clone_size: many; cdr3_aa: ASSPQGNNYGYT
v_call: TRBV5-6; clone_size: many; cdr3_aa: ASSSGTGKLGYGYT
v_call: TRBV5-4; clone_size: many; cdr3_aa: ASSGGLGRSDTQY
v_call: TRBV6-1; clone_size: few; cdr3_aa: ASSLGVAGGREDTQY
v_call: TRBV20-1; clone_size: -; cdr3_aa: SAGGASFQQY
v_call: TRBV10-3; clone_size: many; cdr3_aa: AIGVDLNQPQH
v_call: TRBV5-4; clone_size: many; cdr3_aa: ASSSGAGVGTGELF
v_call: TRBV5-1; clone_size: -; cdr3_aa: ASSKVGTAYGYT
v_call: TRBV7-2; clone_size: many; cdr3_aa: ASSLGNGQGY
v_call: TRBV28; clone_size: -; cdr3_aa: ATRGQPYEQY
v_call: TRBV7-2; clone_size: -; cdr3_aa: ASSPQGQGAHEQY
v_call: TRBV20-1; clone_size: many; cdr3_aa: RVVTGRYNEQF
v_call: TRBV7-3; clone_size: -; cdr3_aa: ASSRTHGGAIPSGYT
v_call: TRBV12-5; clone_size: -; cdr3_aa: ASGFRSVLAGGPVADTQY
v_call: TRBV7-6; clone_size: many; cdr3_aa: ASSQFIAGNTGELF
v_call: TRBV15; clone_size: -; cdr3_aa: ATSSQSTYEQY
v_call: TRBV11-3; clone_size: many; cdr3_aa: ASSPDSTGTGELF
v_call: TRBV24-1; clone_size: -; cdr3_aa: ATSDSRTGHNSPLH
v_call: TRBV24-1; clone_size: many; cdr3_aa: ATSDTDSPWELF
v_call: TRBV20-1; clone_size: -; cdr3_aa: SASPGGEKLF
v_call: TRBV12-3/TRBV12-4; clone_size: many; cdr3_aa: ASSLNRVREKLF
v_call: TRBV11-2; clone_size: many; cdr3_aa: ASSFTGSNEKLF
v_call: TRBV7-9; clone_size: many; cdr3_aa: ASSLPGVAGGAYEQY
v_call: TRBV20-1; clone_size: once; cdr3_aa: SAGTSGTDTQY
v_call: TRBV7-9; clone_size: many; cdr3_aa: ASSRGAGELF
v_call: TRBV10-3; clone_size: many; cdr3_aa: AISEGTGDHGYT
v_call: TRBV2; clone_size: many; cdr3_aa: ASSLNDEQF